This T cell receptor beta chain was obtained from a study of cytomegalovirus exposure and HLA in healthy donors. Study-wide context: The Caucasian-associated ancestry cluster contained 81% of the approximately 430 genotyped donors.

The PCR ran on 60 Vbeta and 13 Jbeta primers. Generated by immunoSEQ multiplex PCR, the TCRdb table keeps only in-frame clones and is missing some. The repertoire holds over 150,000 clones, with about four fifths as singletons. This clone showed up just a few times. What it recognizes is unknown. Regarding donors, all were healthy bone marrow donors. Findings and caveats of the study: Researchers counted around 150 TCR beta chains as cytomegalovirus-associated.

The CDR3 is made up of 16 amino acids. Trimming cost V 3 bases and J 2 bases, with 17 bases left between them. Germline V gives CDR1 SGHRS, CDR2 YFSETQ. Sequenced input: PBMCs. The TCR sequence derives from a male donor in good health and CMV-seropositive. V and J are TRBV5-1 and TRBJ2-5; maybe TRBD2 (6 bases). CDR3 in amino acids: CASSSSGGKGQETQYF. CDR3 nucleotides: TGCGCCAGCAGCTCCAGCGGAGGGAAGGGGCAAGAGACCCAGTACTTC.